The 5 T cell receptor beta chains in this list originate from one sample, sequenced in a study of blood T cell repertoires in COVID-19 (dated by TCRdb to 2018 to 2020). Preparation of the library involved the immunoSEQ multiplex PCR assay. As stored in TCRdb, this immuneACCESS dataset retains in-frame rearrangements with V and J assigned. A fraction of the clones does not appear; measured against another copy, unresolved V genes explain less than half of the discrepancy, and the remainder lacks a known reason. The sample includes around 370,000 clones, with 90% observed a single time. The ten largest clones represent around 7% of the sample. The sample was peripheral blood. These TCRs come from a man aged 18 to 29 with active or convalescent COVID-19.

About this clone itself: The junction departs from germline at one end; a sequencing error may be responsible. The chain couples TRBV19 to TRBJ2-6; a possible D gene is TRBD1 (5 bases). CDR3 length: 15 amino acids. From germline, CDR1 is LNHDA and CDR2 SQIVND (reference sequence). For the CDR3, the DNA is TGTGCCAGTAGTATTCCAAGCTCTGGGGCCAACGTGCTGACTTTC. As protein: CASSIPSSGANVLTF.

This chain connects TRBV28 to TRBJ2-5; perhaps TRBD1 as D (5 bases). Trimming pared 3 bases from V and 6 bases from J, leaving 5 bases between. The CDR3 runs to 11 residues. Per germline, CDR1 MDHEN and CDR2 SYDVKM. CDR3 DNA sequence: TGTGCCAGCAGTTTGGGGCAGACCCAGTACTTC. It encodes CASSLGQTQYF. The whole variable domain, remainder taken from reference TRBV28 and TRBJ2-5, is DVKVTQSSRYLVKRTGEKVFLECVQDMDHENMFWYRQDPGLGLRLIYFSYDVKMKEKGDIPEGYSVSREKKERFSLILESASTNQTSMYLCASSLGQTQYFGPGTRLLVL.

The chain uses TRBV15 and TRBJ1-2, with D tentatively TRBD1 (5 bases). The V gene lost 0 bases and the J gene lost 4 bases, with 9 bases spanning the gap. CDR3 length: 14 residues. Germline CDR1 reads LNHNV; CDR2 reads YYDKDF (reference sequence). The CDR3 DNA reads TGTGCCACCAGCAGAGAGGAGGGGTTCTATGGCTACACCTTC. This translates into CATSREEGFYGYTF.

The chain recombines TRBV29-1 with TRBJ1-2; the D is unclear. The CDR3 loop spans 13 amino acids. CDR1 SQVTM and CDR2 ANQGSEA come from the germline V gene. Trimming left V 8 bases short and J 5 bases short, with 18 bases between. CDR3 DNA: TGCAGCTCGCGGACCGCCGGGAATTATGGCTACACCTTC. Translation: CSSRTAGNYGYTF.

The chain uses TRBV4-3 and TRBJ1-2, with TRBD1 matching 10 bases. Germline CDR1 is LGHNA and CDR2 is YSLEER. V shed 4 bases and J 6 bases; nucleotides not matched to a gene: 5. This CDR3 comprises 14 residues. DNA for the CDR3: TGCGCCAGCAGCCCGCAGGGGACAGGGGATGGCTACACCTTC. The encoded protein is CASSPQGTGDGYTF.